What follows are 23 T cell receptor beta chains derived from one specimen sequenced in a study of T-cell reconstitution after alpha-beta-depleted transplantation in children. Preparing the TCRbeta library involved the use of unique molecular identifiers. From the PCR reads, TCRdb called clonotypes with MiXCR, one entry per CDR3 protein. The sample shows about 980,000 distinct CDR3 sequences, less than 30% of them seen only once. The material was PBMCs, mostly from graft donor cells, obtained 360 days after TCRalphabeta/CD19-depleted stem cell transplant. The receptors shown here come from a boy younger than two who had a stem cell transplant for SCID, so the T cells may come from the graft donor.

This chain joins TRBV15 and TRBJ2-3; the match to TRBD2 covers 8 bases. The CDR3 spans 14 residues. CDR1 and CDR2 from the germline V gene are LNHNV and YYDKDF (reference sequence). Losses at the gene ends were 5 bases for V and 5 bases for J; bases not matched to a gene: 6. CDR3 residues: CATSLLAGIDTQYF. The CDR3, as DNA: TGTGCCACCAGCCTTCTAGCGGGCATAGATACGCAGTATTTT.

The chain uses TRBV15 and TRBJ2-5, with D perhaps TRBD1 (5 bases). Germline V gene sequence: CDR1 LNHNV, CDR2 YYDKDF (reference sequence). V was pared by 5 bases and J by 2 bases, with 15 bases between. This CDR3 contains 15 residues. The CDR3 DNA reads as TGTGCCACCAGCCCTGGGGCCGTGGGACAAGAGACCCAGTACTTC. It codes for CATSPGAVGQETQYF.

This clonotype was detected only a few times. The chain couples TRBV5-1 to TRBJ2-2; D uncertain. Germline V gene data show CDR1 as SGHRS and CDR2 as YFSETQ. The CDR3 extends over 15 amino acids. The ends were cut back, 0 bases at V and 0 bases at J, with 6 bases in the middle. In nucleotides, the CDR3 is TGCGCCAGCAGCTTGGCAATCGCGAACACCGGGGAGCTGTTTTTT. Its protein product is CASSLAIANTGELFF.

The J gene is TRBJ2-3, the V gene TRBV10-3; 8 positions match TRBD1. Trimming removed 3 bases from V and 3 bases from J; junction bases left unmatched: 11. Germline assignment: CDR1 ENHRY and CDR2 SYGVKD. The CDR3 runs to 17 residues. The CDR3 protein is CAISDPSGGRVTDTQYF. The CDR3 region has the DNA TGTGCCATCAGTGACCCCTCAGGGGGCAGGGTTACAGATACGCAGTATTTT.

The chain couples TRBV5-1 to TRBJ2-1, with 7 nucleotides matching TRBD2. This CDR3 has 13 residues. Germline CDR1 SGHRS, CDR2 YFSETQ. After removal of 9 bases from V and 6 bases from J, the junction contained 9 bases not matched to a gene. The CDR3 DNA reads TGCGCCACGGGCGGCGGGAGAAGCAATGAGCAGTTCTTC. It specifies CATGGGRSNEQFF.

This clonotype was recorded once. The V call is TRBV5-5, the J call TRBJ2-3, with D perhaps TRBD1 or TRBD2 (6 bases each). Germline-derived CDR1 and CDR2 are SGHKS and YYEKEE (reference sequence). Trimming took off 4 bases at V and 6 bases at J, with 15 bases between the two ends. This CDR3 region has 14 residues. CDR3 nucleotides: TGTGCCAGCAGCCGCGACAGGAGGGATGATACGCAGTATTTT. It codes for CASSRDRRDDTQYF.

The genes are TRBV12-3 or TRBV12-4 and TRBJ1-1; the D gene is possibly TRBD1 (5 bases). The CDR3 extends over 14 amino acids. V lost 7 bases and J lost 4, with 16 bases in between. The CDR3 bases are TGTGCCAGCACCAAGGGCAGGGAGGGCACTGAAGCTTTCTTT. This encodes CASTKGREGTEAFF.

At least ten counts were recorded for this clonotype. The genes are TRBV20-1 and TRBJ2-7, with unresolved D. The V gene's germline CDR1 is DFQATT and CDR2 SNEGSKA (reference sequence). Trimming took 0 bases from V and 4 from J, leaving 7 bases between them. CDR3 length: 12 residues. CDR3 coding DNA: TGCAGTGCTAGAGATTTAGGGTACGAGCAGTACTTC. This encodes CSARDLGYEQYF.

This clonotype was detected only a few times. The rearrangement links TRBV5-1 to TRBJ2-3; a weak D match, TRBD1 (6 bases). CDR1 SGHRS and CDR2 YFSETQ come from the germline V gene. This CDR3 is 12 amino acids long. Trimming shortened V by 5 bases and J by 4 bases, and 8 bases separated the two germline ends. CDR3 amino acids: CASRGAADTQYF. The CDR3 DNA sequence: TGCGCCAGCAGGGGGGCTGCAGATACGCAGTATTTT.

There are a few counts of this clonotype. This chain connects TRBV20-1 to TRBJ1-1; D call uncertain. The CDR3 has 13 residues. CDR1 DFQATT and CDR2 SNEGSKA come from the germline V gene (reference sequence). V lost 5 bases, J lost 0 bases, and 10 bases lay in between. The CDR3 bases are TGCAGTGCTCCTCCGGCAGTGAACACTGAAGCTTTCTTT. Its protein product is CSAPPAVNTEAFF.

The chain links TRBV3-1 to TRBJ2-5, with D uncertain. The germline CDR1 and CDR2 sequences are LGHDT and YNNKEL (reference sequence). V was cut by 4 bases and J by 7 bases, with 22 bases left in between. The CDR3 consists of 16 residues. CDR3 in DNA: TGTGCCAGCAGCCCACTAACCTTTGGAGCGTTTGGGACCCAGTACTTC. Translation gives CASSPLTFGAFGTQYF.

The V gene is TRBV2, the J gene TRBJ2-7, with 8 positions matching TRBD2. Germline V lookup: CDR1 SNHLY, CDR2 FYNNEI. This CDR3 comprises 13 residues. V lost 9 bases, J lost 1 base, and 5 bases stayed unmatched. Written as DNA, the CDR3 is TGTGCCAGTAAGCGGGGGTGGTCCTACGAGCAGTACTTC. Amino acid sequence: CASKRGWSYEQYF. Based on the CDR3 plus reference TRBV2 and TRBJ2-7, the full variable domain is EPEVTQTPSHQVTQMGQEVILRCVPISNHLYFYWYRQILGQKVEFLVSFYNNEISEKSEIFDDQFSVERPDGSNFTLKIRSTKLEDSAMYFCASKRGWSYEQYFGPGTRLTVT.

The V call is TRBV5-1, the J call TRBJ1-1; tentative D call: TRBD1 (5 bases). Germline loops: CDR1 SGHRS, CDR2 YFSETQ. CDR3 length equals 17 residues. V was cut by 0 bases and J by 4 bases, with 19 bases left in between. Here the CDR3 DNA reads TGCGCCAGCAGCTTGGTGGTCGGGGTGGGGGTAGTCACTGAAGCTTTCTTT. Protein sequence: CASSLVVGVGVVTEAFF.

The chain links TRBV5-1 to TRBJ2-2, with 7 bases fitting TRBD1. Losses at the gene ends were 6 bases for V and 2 bases for J; bases not matched to a gene: 7. Germline CDR1 SGHRS, CDR2 YFSETQ. The CDR3 runs 15 residues. CDR3 nucleotide sequence: TGCGCCAGCACCGCGGACAGGCTAAACACCGGGGAGCTGTTTTTT. Translating gives CASTADRLNTGELFF.

V gene TRBV7-9 combines with J gene TRBJ2-1; D uncertain. V lost 3 bases and J lost 12, with 9 bases in between. In germline, CDR1 is SEHNR, CDR2 FQNEAQ (reference sequence). This CDR3 is 11 amino acids long. The CDR3: CASSFSWTQFF. Here the CDR3 DNA reads TGTGCCAGCAGCTTTTCCTGGACGCAGTTCTTC.

This clonotype appeared a few times. The V call is TRBV30, the J call TRBJ1-1, with no clear D. With 3 bases removed from V and 1 base from J, the gap between germline ends came to 12 bases. CDR1 is GTSNPN, CDR2 SVGIG, per germline (reference sequence). The CDR3 sequence is 14 residues long. CDR3 DNA: TGTGCCTGGAGGGAGAGTCCAGGGAACACTGAAGCTTTCTTT. Protein sequence: CAWRESPGNTEAFF. Using reference TRBV30 and TRBJ1-1 for the parts outside the CDR3, the full variable domain is SQTIHQWPATLVQPVGSPLSLECTVEGTSNPNLYWYRQAAGRGLQLLFYSVGIGQISSEVPQNLSASRPQDRQFILSSKKLLLSDSGFYLCAWRESPGNTEAFFGQGTRLTVV.

The chain links TRBV12-3 or TRBV12-4 to TRBJ2-7; D is unresolved. This CDR3 contains 14 residues. Trimming shortened V by 3 bases and J by 4 bases, and 13 bases separated the two germline ends. The CDR3 loop reads CASSFSQLFYEQYF. The CDR3 DNA is TGTGCCAGCAGTTTCTCTCAGCTTTTTTACGAGCAGTACTTC.

This clonotype was observed a handful of times. The V and J genes are TRBV10-3 and TRBJ2-7; weak D call: TRBD2 (5 bases). Trimming took 4 bases from V and 4 from J, leaving 8 bases between them. The V gene's germline CDR1 is ENHRY and CDR2 SYGVKD. The CDR3 length is 12 residues. This CDR3 is CAISVGGYEQYF. CDR3 DNA: TGTGCCATCAGTGTTGGAGGTTACGAGCAGTACTTC.

V gene TRBV28 combines with J gene TRBJ2-7; a possible D gene is TRBD2 (6 bases). This CDR3 comprises 13 residues. V was shortened by 10 bases and J by 0 bases, with 13 bases between the two germline ends. The germline V gene has CDR1 MDHEN and CDR2 SYDVKM. CDR3 bases: TGTGCCACCCGACGGGGGAGCTCCTACGAGCAGTACTTC. Residues: CATRRGSSYEQYF.

The J gene is TRBJ1-2, the V gene TRBV5-1; tentative D call: TRBD1 (5 bases). This CDR3 has 16 amino acids. V gave up 2 bases and J gave up 5 bases, with 19 bases separating them. Germline lookup yields CDR1 SGHRS and CDR2 YFSETQ. This CDR3 reads CASSLLGAYSIYGYTF. Here the CDR3 DNA reads TGCGCCAGCAGCTTATTAGGGGCATACTCTATTTATGGCTACACCTTC.

The genes are TRBV20-1 and TRBJ2-4; 8 bases match TRBD1. The CDR3 is 11 residues long. Germline CDR1 is DFQATT and CDR2 is SNEGSKA (reference sequence). Trimming removed 5 bases from V and 12 bases from J; junction bases left unmatched: 6. CDR3 DNA sequence: TGCAGTGCTTGGGACAGGCCTCGTCAGTACTTC. Residues: CSAWDRPRQYF.

In this sample, this clonotype turned up a few times. The genes are TRBV7-2 and TRBJ2-1, with D possibly called TRBD1 or TRBD2 (5 bases each). The germline V gene has CDR1 SGHTA and CDR2 FQGNSA. This CDR3 is 15 amino acids long. V gave up 3 bases and J gave up 2 bases, with 11 bases separating them. The CDR3 here is CASSLGTVTYNEQFF. As DNA, the CDR3 is TGTGCCAGCAGCTTGGGGACGGTAACCTACAATGAGCAGTTCTTC.

The J gene is TRBJ2-1, the V gene TRBV28, with D possibly called TRBD1 or TRBD2 (6 bases each). Trimming took 7 bases from V and 0 from J, leaving 19 bases between them. Germline CDR1 and CDR2: MDHEN and SYDVKM. The length of the CDR3 is 17 residues. Here the CDR3 reads CASIEAMGGGSYNEQFF. CDR3 DNA sequence: TGTGCCAGCATTGAGGCGATGGGGGGCGGCTCCTACAATGAGCAGTTCTTC.